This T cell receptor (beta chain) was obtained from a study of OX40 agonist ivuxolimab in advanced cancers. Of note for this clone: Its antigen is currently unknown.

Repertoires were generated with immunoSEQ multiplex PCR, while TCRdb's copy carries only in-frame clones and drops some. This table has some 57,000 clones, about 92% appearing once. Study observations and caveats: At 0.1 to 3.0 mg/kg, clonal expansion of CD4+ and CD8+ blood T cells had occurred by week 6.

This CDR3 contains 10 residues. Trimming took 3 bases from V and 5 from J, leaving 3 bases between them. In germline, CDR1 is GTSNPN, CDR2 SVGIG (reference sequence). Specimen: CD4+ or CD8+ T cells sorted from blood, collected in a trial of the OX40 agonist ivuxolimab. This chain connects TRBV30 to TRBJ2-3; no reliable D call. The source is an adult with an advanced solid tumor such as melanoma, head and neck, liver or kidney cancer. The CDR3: CAWSGDTQYF. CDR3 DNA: TGTGCCTGGAGCGGAGATACGCAGTATTTT.